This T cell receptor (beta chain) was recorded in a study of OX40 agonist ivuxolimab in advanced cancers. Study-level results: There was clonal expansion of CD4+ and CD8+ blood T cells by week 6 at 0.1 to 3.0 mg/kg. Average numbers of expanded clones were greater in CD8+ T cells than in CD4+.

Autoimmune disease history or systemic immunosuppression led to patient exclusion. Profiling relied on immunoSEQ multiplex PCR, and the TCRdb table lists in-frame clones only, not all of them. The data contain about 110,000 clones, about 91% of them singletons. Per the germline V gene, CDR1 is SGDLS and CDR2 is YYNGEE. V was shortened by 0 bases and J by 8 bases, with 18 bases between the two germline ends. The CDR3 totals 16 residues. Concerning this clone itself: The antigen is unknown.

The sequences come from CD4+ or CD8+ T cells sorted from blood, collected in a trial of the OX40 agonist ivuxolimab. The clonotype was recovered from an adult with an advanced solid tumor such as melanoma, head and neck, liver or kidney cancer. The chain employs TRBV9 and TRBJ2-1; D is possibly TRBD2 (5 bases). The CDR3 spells CASSVAVGGSGDEQFF. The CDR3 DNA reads TGTGCCAGCAGCGTAGCCGTGGGTGGGAGTGGTGATGAGCAGTTCTTC.